This is a list of T cell receptor beta chains from one sample in a study of vaccination and CD4 T cells after COVID-19. Antigens for these TCRs are unknown. In TCRdb, the PCR reads were re-called with MiXCR into one record per CDR3 protein. The data contain 6,000 to 9,000 distinct CDR3 sequences, around 25% of them singletons. The specimen comprised CD4+ T cells from blood, cultured in vitro, sampled after SARS-CoV-2 vaccination. These receptors were taken from a human donor who had recovered from COVID-19. CDR3s include the opening cysteine and the closing phenylalanine or tryptophan. A D gene is named only where the DNA matches it firmly. Not every row has a clone size; where given, it reads once, few, many or a size class.

16,TRBV11-2,TRBJ2-1,TRBD2,NA,TGTGCCAGCAGCCTTGGCACACTAGCGGGAGTGAATGAGCAGTTCTTC,CASSLGTLAGVNEQFF
15,TRBV20-1,TRBJ1-6,TRBD1,few,TGCAGTGCTTCTTACGGACAGGAAGATAATTCACCCCTCCACTTT,CSASYGQEDNSPLHF
14,TRBV27,TRBJ1-6,NA,medium-sized,TGTGCCAGCTCGTCCGGGACGGGGGGTTCACCCCTCCACTTT,CASSSGTGGSPLHF
11,TRBV28,TRBJ1-2,NA,few,TGTGCCAGCAGTTCCCAGTATGGCTACACCTTC,CASSSQYGYTF
14,TRBV7-9,TRBJ2-5,NA,medium-sized,TGTGCCAGCAGTAACACGAGGCTTAAAGAGACCCAGTACTTC,CASSNTRLKETQYF
16,TRBV6-5,TRBJ1-6,TRBD1,few,TGTGCCAGCAGTTACTACACCGGGACAGGGAATTCACCCCTCCACTTT,CASSYYTGTGNSPLHF
15,TRBV28,TRBJ1-1,TRBD1,NA,TGTGCCAGCAGTTCCGGGACAGGGGCCGACGAAGGGGCTTTCTTT,CASSSGTGADEGAFF
13,TRBV2,TRBJ1-2,NA,NA,TGTGCCAGCACGGGGGGCCTTACCTATGGCTACACCTTC,CASTGGLTYGYTF
14,TRBV28,TRBJ2-7,NA,few,TGTGCCAGCAGTTTATCCGGCAGTTCCTACGAGCAGTACTTC,CASSLSGSSYEQYF
11,TRBV2,TRBJ1-3,NA,NA,TGTGCCAGCAGCCAGATGGACACCATATATTTT,CASSQMDTIYF
12,TRBV7-2,TRBJ2-7,NA,NA,TGTGCCAGCAGCTTATCCCGGTACGAGCAGTACTTC,CASSLSRYEQYF
15,TRBV5-6,TRBJ1-1,TRBD1,NA,TGTGCCAGCAGCTTCCGTGACAGGGGGCTACGCGAAGCTTTCTTT,CASSFRDRGLREAFF
15,TRBV7-2,TRBJ1-5,NA,medium-sized,TGTGCCAGCAGCTTAGGGGGGGGATTACTTCAGCCCCAGCATTTT,CASSLGGGLLQPQHF
15,TRBV25-1,TRBJ2-1,NA,NA,TGTGCCAGCAGCCCACTGGGGGCCGGTTACAATGAGCAGTTCTTC,CASSPLGAGYNEQFF
17,TRBV7-2,TRBJ2-7,TRBD1,medium-sized,TGTGCCAGCAGCGCCCAGGACAGGCCTAGGGGGTCCTACGAGCAGTACTTC,CASSAQDRPRGSYEQYF
14,TRBV28,TRBJ2-7,NA,large,TGTGCCAGCAGGAAACAGTTATCCTACGAGCCGCAGTACTTC,CASRKQLSYEPQYF
15,TRBV7-3,TRBJ1-2,TRBD1,NA,TGTGCCAGCAGCTTAAGACGGGACAGTGATAATGGCTACACCTTC,CASSLRRDSDNGYTF
16,TRBV5-5,TRBJ2-5,NA,NA,TGTGCCAGCAGCCCAAGGCGGTCCGGGGGCGATGAGACCCAGTACTTC,CASSPRRSGGDETQYF
15,TRBV28,TRBJ1-1,NA,NA,TGTGCCAGCAGTTTAGGGGGGGCTTTGAACACTGAAGCTTTCTTT,CASSLGGALNTEAFF
18,TRBV6-2/TRBV6-3,TRBJ1-2,TRBD1,NA,TGTGCCAGCAGTTACTCAGTGGAGTTGGGACAGTCACTCTATGGCTACACCTTC,CASSYSVELGQSLYGYTF
14,TRBV20-1,TRBJ2-5,NA,medium-sized,TGCAGTGCTAGAGATCATCGGGGTAGCGAGACCCAGTACTTC,CSARDHRGSETQYF
17,TRBV18,TRBJ2-5,TRBD2,NA,TGTGCCAGCTCACCACCGCAGACTAGCGGGGGTCGAGAGACCCAGTACTTC,CASSPPQTSGGRETQYF
13,TRBV7-9,TRBJ1-5,NA,medium-sized,TGTGCCAGCAGCTTAAGTGTTGGTCAGCCCCAGCATTTT,CASSLSVGQPQHF
17,TRBV6-1,TRBJ1-6,NA,few,TGTGCCAGCAGGTGGGGCCTTTTCACAGGGTTGAATTCACCCCTCCACTTT,CASRWGLFTGLNSPLHF
15,TRBV7-2,TRBJ2-5,NA,few,TGTGCCAGCAGCCCTCAGGGGGGGGAGAAAGAGACCCAGTACTTC,CASSPQGGEKETQYF
14,TRBV6-1,TRBJ1-2,NA,once,TGTGCCAGCAGTGAATCCCCAGGGAACTATGGCTACACCTTC,CASSESPGNYGYTF